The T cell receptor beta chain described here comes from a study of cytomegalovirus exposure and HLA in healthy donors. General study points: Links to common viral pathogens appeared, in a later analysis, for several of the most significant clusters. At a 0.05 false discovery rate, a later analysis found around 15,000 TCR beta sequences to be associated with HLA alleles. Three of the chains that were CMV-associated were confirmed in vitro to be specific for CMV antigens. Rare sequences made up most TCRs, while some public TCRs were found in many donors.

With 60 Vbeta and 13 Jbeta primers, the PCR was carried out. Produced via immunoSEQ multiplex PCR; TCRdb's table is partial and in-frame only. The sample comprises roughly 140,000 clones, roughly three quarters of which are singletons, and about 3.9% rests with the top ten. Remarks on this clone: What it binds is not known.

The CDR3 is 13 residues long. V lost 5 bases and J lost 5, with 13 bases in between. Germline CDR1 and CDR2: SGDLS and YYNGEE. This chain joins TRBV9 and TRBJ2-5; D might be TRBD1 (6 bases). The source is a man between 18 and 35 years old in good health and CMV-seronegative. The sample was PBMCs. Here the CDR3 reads CASSKTGFETQYF. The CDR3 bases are TGTGCCAGCAGTAAAACAGGGTTCGAGACCCAGTACTTC.